The 18 T cell receptor beta chains below all came from one sample that was sequenced in a study of human T cells and chemical hapten exposure. Indicated time point: patch test 2, 6 weeks after DPC sensitization. Treatment denoted: therapeutic diphenylcyclopropenone sensitization with weekly scalp DPC. TCRdb recomputed calls from the RACE reads with MiXCR, one row per CDR3 protein. The sample holds about 400,000 distinct CDR3 sequences, roughly 6% seen once. The sequencing here drew on whole blood, taken in connection with sensitization to the hapten diphenylcyclopropenone (DPC). These receptors were taken from a woman younger than 30 with alopecia areata. Some clones in this sample may be carry-over from other donors' samples.

The gene calls are TRBV14 and TRBJ2-5, with TRBD1 as a possible D gene (6 bases). Germline CDR1 and CDR2: SGHDN and FVKESK. This CDR3 comprises 14 residues. The V end was cut by 4 bases, the J end by 6 bases, with 15 bases between. CDR3 sequence reads: CASSRAGVFQTQYF. CDR3 bases: TGTGCCAGCAGCCGGGCAGGGGTCTTTCAGACCCAGTACTTC.

The sample holds a few counts of this clonotype. The gene calls are TRBV5-1 and TRBJ2-7; 13 bases line up with TRBD2. Germline-derived CDR1 and CDR2 are SGHRS and YFSETQ. The V and J ends lost 4 bases and 0 bases, in that order; junction bases with no gene match: 4. The CDR3 consists of 16 residues. In nucleotides, the CDR3 is TGCGCCAGCAGCCCGGGGACTAGCGGGGTCTCCTACGAGCAGTACTTC. It translates to CASSPGTSGVSYEQYF.

This clonotype appeared many times. This sequence joins TRBV6-2 or TRBV6-3 and TRBJ1-1, with unresolved D. The germline V and J ends were trimmed by 4 bases and 7 bases, with 19 bases remaining between them. Germline V CDR1 and CDR2: MNHEY, SVGEGT. The CDR3 has 15 amino acids. The CDR3 DNA reads TGTGCCAGCAGTTCTCCTACACCCCGACCGGATGAAGCTTTCTTT. It encodes CASSSPTPRPDEAFF.

This clonotype was picked up many times. The chain has TRBV3-1 and TRBJ2-1; D possibly matches TRBD1 or TRBD2 (6 bases each). Deletions cut 6 bases from V and 8 bases from J, with 20 bases between. The CDR3 sequence is 15 residues long. Looked up from germline, CDR1 is LGHDT and CDR2 is YNNKEL (reference sequence). The CDR3 coding sequence is TGTGCCAGCAGGGGTGGGGGGCGCCGCATAGATGAGCAGTTCTTC. As protein: CASRGGGRRIDEQFF.

At least ten counts were recorded for this clonotype. The J gene is TRBJ2-1, the V gene TRBV20-1; TRBD2 matches at 9 bases. The germline CDR1 and CDR2 sequences are DFQATT and SNEGSKA (reference sequence). The CDR3 extends over 14 amino acids. The ends lost 2 bases at V and 9 bases at J; junction bases unmatched: 8. CDR3 sequence (DNA): TGCAGTGCTAGACCAGCGGGGGGATCCACTGAGCAGTTCTTC. Protein sequence: CSARPAGGSTEQFF.

The chain employs TRBV2 and TRBJ2-3, with 9 bases fitting TRBD2. The CDR3 totals 15 residues. J was trimmed by 2 bases and V by 11 bases; bases with no gene match: 11. The germline V gene encodes CDR1 SNHLY and CDR2 FYNNEI. CDR3 sequence (DNA): TGTGCCGGTACTTGGGGCGGGGGGGCCACAGATACGCAGTATTTT. Its translation: CAGTWGGGATDTQYF.

This chain uses TRBV6-2 or TRBV6-3 with TRBJ1-6; D uncertain. Germline V gives CDR1 MNHEY, CDR2 SVGEGT. This CDR3 spans 14 amino acids. V shed 0 bases and J shed 9 bases, with 9 bases lying between them. The CDR3 loop is CASSYSTWVSPLHF. The CDR3 bases are TGTGCCAGCAGTTACTCTACGTGGGTTTCACCCCTCCACTTT.

This chain connects TRBV3-1 to TRBJ2-3; D uncertain. The V gene's germline CDR1 is LGHDT and CDR2 YNNKEL (reference sequence). The CDR3 is 13 residues long. V lost 0 bases to trimming and J lost 8 bases, with 9 bases between them. The CDR3 DNA is TGTGCCAGCAGCCAAGAACTACTTGGTACGCAGTATTTT. This translates into CASSQELLGTQYF.

DNA for the CDR3: TGTGCCAGCAGTTTACAGACTAGCGGGGGCACAGATACGCAGTATTTT. It is translated as CASSLQTSGGTDTQYF. The gene calls are TRBV27 and TRBJ2-3, with TRBD2 identical over 11 bases. The V and J ends lost 2 bases and 1 base, in that order; junction bases with no gene match: 2. Germline CDR1 MNHEY, CDR2 SMNVEV (reference sequence). This CDR3 has 16 amino acids.

The sample holds a few counts of this clonotype. The CDR3 region is CASSLVQGMAGELFF. The CDR3, as DNA: TGTGCCAGCAGTTTGGTGCAGGGAATGGCCGGGGAGCTGTTTTTT. The chain combines TRBV27 with TRBJ2-2, with D possibly matching TRBD1 (5 bases). The germline V gene has CDR1 MNHEY and CDR2 SMNVEV (reference sequence). The CDR3 extends over 15 amino acids. Trimming pared 3 bases from V and 6 bases from J, leaving 14 bases between.

This clonotype was counted a few times. The V call is TRBV29-1, the J call TRBJ2-7; 9 positions agree with TRBD2. The CDR3 is 14 residues long. Germline V gene data show CDR1 as SQVTM and CDR2 as ANQGSEA. V lost 1 base to trimming and J lost 2 bases; unmatched junction nucleotides: 3. CDR3 in DNA: TGCAGCGTTGAAGTGCTAGCGGGGACCTACGAGCAGTACTTC. As protein: CSVEVLAGTYEQYF.

As regards this clonotype: A much larger clonotype is one base distant, so this may be a read error. This sequence joins TRBV4-1 and TRBJ1-3; maybe TRBD1 (5 bases). Germline lookup yields CDR1 MGHRA and CDR2 YSYEKL. The CDR3 consists of 15 residues. CDR3 sequence reads: CASSTGTSSGNTICF. CDR3 nucleotides: TGCGCCAGCAGTACGGGGACGAGCTCTGGAAACACCATATGTTTT.

The chain has TRBV6-2 or TRBV6-3 and TRBJ2-2; TRBD2 matches at 9 bases. Germline CDR1 MNHEY, CDR2 SVGEGT. The trim removed 7 bases at V and 5 bases at J, leaving 5 bases unmatched. The CDR3 has 14 amino acids. CDR3: CASNLAGETGELFF. In DNA form, the CDR3 reads TGTGCCAGCAACTTAGCGGGGGAAACCGGGGAGCTGTTTTTT.

The chain joins TRBV29-1 to TRBJ2-3, with D uncertain. Germline V gene data show CDR1 as SQVTM and CDR2 as ANQGSEA. The CDR3 loop spans 13 amino acids. The V end lost 4 bases, the J end lost 6 bases, and 14 bases lay between the germline ends. CDR3: CSVGTGSTDTQYF. The CDR3 coding sequence is TGCAGCGTTGGTACGGGTTCGACGGATACGCAGTATTTT.

This clonotype appeared a few times. The genes are TRBV6-6 and TRBJ2-1, with D possibly TRBD2 on 5 matching bases. Trimming cost V 3 bases and J 9 bases, with 12 bases left between them. The CDR3 loop spans 13 amino acids. The germline CDR1 and CDR2 sequences are MNHNY and SVGAGI (reference sequence). Here the CDR3 reads CASSYTVEAEQFF. DNA of the CDR3: TGTGCCAGCAGTTATACAGTGGAGGCTGAGCAGTTCTTC.

This clonotype was observed a few times. The J gene is TRBJ1-2, the V gene TRBV18; D is possibly TRBD1 (6 bases). This CDR3 spans 15 amino acids. From germline, CDR1 is KGHSH and CDR2 LQKENI. Trimming removed 5 bases from V and 3 bases from J, with 16 bases in between. CDR3 protein: CASSANGQTDYGYTF. DNA for the CDR3: TGTGCCAGCTCAGCAAACGGACAGACCGACTATGGCTACACCTTC.

This sequence joins TRBV6-2 or TRBV6-3 and TRBJ2-7; either TRBD1 or TRBD2 may fit D (5 bases each). Germline CDR1 is MNHEY and CDR2 is SVGEGT. Trimming took 0 bases from V and 2 from J, leaving 14 bases between them. This CDR3 contains 16 residues. This CDR3 is CASSYSTEGTAYEQYF. CDR3 in DNA: TGTGCCAGCAGTTACTCGACCGAGGGGACCGCCTACGAGCAGTACTTC.

This clonotype was recorded a few times. This chain uses TRBV2 with TRBJ2-3; 12 bases match TRBD2. J was trimmed by 2 bases and V by 2 bases; bases with no gene match: 5. Germline loops: CDR1 SNHLY, CDR2 FYNNEI. The CDR3 length is 17 residues. CDR3 in DNA: TGTGCCAGCAGTGAACCGGGGACTAGCGGGCTCACAGATACGCAGTATTTT. It specifies CASSEPGTSGLTDTQYF.